This record looks at one TCR beta chain sequence and its context. TCRdb reprocessed the RT-PCR reads with MiXCR, giving one entry per CDR3 protein. The data show 650,000 to 800,000 distinct CDR3 sequences, approximately 14% seen once. These data originate in a study of response to subunit inactivated influenza vaccine. The germline CDR1 and CDR2 sequences are SGHRS and YFSETQ. The length of the CDR3 is 16 residues. With 4 bases removed from V and 1 base from J, the gap between germline ends came to 17 bases. The TCR was taken from a man in his forties or fifties who received an inactivated influenza vaccine. This specimen was PBMCs from blood, taken roughly 2 weeks before vaccination. The chain links TRBV5-1 to TRBJ2-5; no clear D. The CDR3 sequence is CASSRSATSIQETQYF. In DNA, the CDR3 is TGCGCCAGCAGCCGCAGTGCCACCTCAATCCAAGAGACCCAGTACTTC.